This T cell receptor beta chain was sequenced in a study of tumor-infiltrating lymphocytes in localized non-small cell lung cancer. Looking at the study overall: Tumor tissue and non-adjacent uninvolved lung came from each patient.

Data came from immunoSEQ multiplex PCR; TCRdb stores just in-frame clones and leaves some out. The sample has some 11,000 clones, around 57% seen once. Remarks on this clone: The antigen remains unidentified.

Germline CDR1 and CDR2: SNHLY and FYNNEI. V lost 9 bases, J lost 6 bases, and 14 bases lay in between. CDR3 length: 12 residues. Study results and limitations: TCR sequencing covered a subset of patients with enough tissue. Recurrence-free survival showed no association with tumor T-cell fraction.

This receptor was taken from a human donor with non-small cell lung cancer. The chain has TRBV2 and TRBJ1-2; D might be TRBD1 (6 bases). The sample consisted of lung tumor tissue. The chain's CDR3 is CARRVGGDGYTF. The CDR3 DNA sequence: TGTGCCAGGCGCGTTGGGGGCGATGGCTACACCTTC. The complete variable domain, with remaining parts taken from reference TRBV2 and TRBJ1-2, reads EPEVTQTPSHQVTQMGQEVILRCVPISNHLYFYWYRQILGQKVEFLVSFYNNEISEKSEIFDDQFSVERPDGSNFTLKIRSTKLEDSAMYFCARRVGGDGYTFGSGTRLTVV.